These 10 T cell receptor beta chains originate from one sample sequenced in a study of blood T cell repertoires in COVID-19. TCRdb keeps only in-frame clones here, not all; method: immunoSEQ multiplex PCR. The table has some 64,000 clones, around 77% seen once. The source material was peripheral blood. All receptors come from a woman aged 70-85 years with COVID-19, enrolled during active disease.

This clone was found a few times. The chain joins TRBV11-2 to TRBJ1-2; 7 nucleotides match TRBD1. Per germline, CDR1 SGHAT and CDR2 FQNNGV. This CDR3 is 14 amino acids long. The J segment lost 1 base and the V segment lost 4 bases, leaving 3 bases of the junction unmatched. The CDR3 loop reads CASSSRDSNYGYTF. As DNA, the CDR3 is TGTGCCAGCAGCTCCCGGGACAGTAACTATGGCTACACCTTC.

This chain links TRBV7-2 with TRBJ2-1; D uncertain. There are 14 residues in the CDR3. The germline V and J ends were trimmed by 3 bases and 9 bases, with 15 bases remaining between them. CDR1 is SGHTA, CDR2 FQGNSA, per germline. The CDR3 protein is CASSLGLVFSEQFF. The CDR3 bases are TGTGCCAGCAGCTTGGGCTTAGTTTTTAGTGAGCAGTTCTTC.

This chain uses TRBV19 with TRBJ1-3; possibly TRBD1 for D (5 bases). Trimming stripped 0 bases from V and 3 bases from J, with 15 bases between. The CDR3 consists of 17 residues. Per the germline V gene, CDR1 is LNHDA and CDR2 is SQIVND (reference sequence). This CDR3 reads CASSIEGRGLNGNTIYF. The CDR3 DNA reads as TGTGCCAGTAGTATAGAAGGTCGGGGACTCAATGGAAACACCATATATTTT.

This clone ranks as medium-sized. V and J are TRBV6-2 or TRBV6-3 and TRBJ1-2, with D perhaps TRBD1 (6 bases). Trimming left V 0 bases short and J 13 bases short, with 18 bases between. The germline CDR1 and CDR2 sequences are MNHEY and SVGEGT. CDR3 size: 14 residues. CDR3 in amino acids: CASSYSIGQQSVTF. The CDR3 coding sequence is TGTGCCAGCAGTTACTCGATTGGACAGCAAAGCGTCACCTTC.

V and J are TRBV5-4 and TRBJ2-3; TRBD1 agrees at 9 bases. The CDR3 has 14 amino acids. Germline-derived CDR1 and CDR2 are SGHNT and YYREEE (reference sequence). The J segment lost 5 bases and the V segment lost 2 bases, leaving 3 bases of the junction unmatched. CDR3 sequence (DNA): TGTGCCAGCAGCTTACAGGGGGCCAGAGATACGCAGTATTTT. Amino acids: CASSLQGARDTQYF.

The CDR3 loop reads CASSLAGAGGLTDTQYF. CDR3 sequence (DNA): TGCGCCAGCAGCTTGGCCGGGGCAGGGGGATTAACAGATACGCAGTATTTT. The rearrangement uses TRBV5-1 and TRBJ2-3; TRBD1 agrees at 7 bases. The trim removed 0 bases at V and 3 bases at J, leaving 10 bases unmatched. The CDR3 length is 17 residues. CDR1 and CDR2 from the germline V gene are SGHRS and YFSETQ.

Details on this clone: Distinct nucleotide sequences in the sample also encode this CDR3. This chain joins TRBV11-2 and TRBJ2-1, with a possible D match to TRBD2 (6 bases). V was clipped by 5 bases and J by 5 bases, with 16 bases between them. The CDR3 runs 15 residues. Germline lookup yields CDR1 SGHAT and CDR2 FQNNGV. CDR3 DNA: TGTGCCAGCAGCCCGGGCGGAGGGCGAGACAATGAGCAGTTCTTC. Residues: CASSPGGGRDNEQFF.

V is TRBV27 and J is TRBJ2-7; TRBD1 aligns across 10 bases. CDR1 is MNHEY, CDR2 SMNVEV, per germline (reference sequence). This CDR3 has 15 residues. V lost 1 base to trimming and J lost 6 bases; unmatched junction nucleotides: 6. CDR3 sequence: CASSLWGGQGGEQYF. CDR3 DNA: TGTGCCAGCAGTTTATGGGGCGGACAGGGGGGCGAGCAGTACTTC.

This clone was recorded many times. This sequence joins TRBV9 and TRBJ2-4; no reliable D call. This CDR3 is built from 12 residues. V shed 4 bases and J shed 9 bases, with 11 bases lying between them. Per the germline V gene, CDR1 is SGDLS and CDR2 is YYNGEE. The CDR3 here is CASSKASGIQYF. The CDR3 region has the DNA TGTGCCAGCAGCAAGGCATCGGGCATTCAGTACTTC.

V is TRBV4-1 and J is TRBJ2-7; tentatively, D is TRBD2 (5 bases). The CDR3 loop spans 15 amino acids. Germline V gives CDR1 MGHRA, CDR2 YSYEKL. V dropped 3 bases and J dropped 0 bases, with 12 bases sitting between them. The CDR3 DNA follows: TGCGCCAGCAGCCATTTAGCGCTGAGCTCCTACGAGCAGTACTTC. It translates to CASSHLALSSYEQYF.